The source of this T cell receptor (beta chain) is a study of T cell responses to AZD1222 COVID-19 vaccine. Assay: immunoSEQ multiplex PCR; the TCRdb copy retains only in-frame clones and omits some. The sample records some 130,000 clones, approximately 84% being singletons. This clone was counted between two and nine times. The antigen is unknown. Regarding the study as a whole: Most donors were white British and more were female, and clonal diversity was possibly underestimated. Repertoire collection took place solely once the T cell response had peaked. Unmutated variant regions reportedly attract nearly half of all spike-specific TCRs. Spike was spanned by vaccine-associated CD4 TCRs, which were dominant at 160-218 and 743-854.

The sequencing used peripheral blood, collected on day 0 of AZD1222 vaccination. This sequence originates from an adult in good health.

CDR3 region: CASSQGQSPIKNTEAFF. The CDR3 nucleotides read TGTGCCAGCAGCCAAGGACAGAGCCCTATAAAGAACACTGAAGCTTTCTTT. V gene TRBV7-2 combines with J gene TRBJ1-1; a possible D gene is TRBD1 (6 bases). The length of the CDR3 is 17 residues. The V end was cut by 5 bases, the J end by 1 base, with 20 bases between. CDR1 is SGHTA and CDR2 is FQGNSA in the germline V gene. The variable domain in full, completed from reference TRBV7-2 and TRBJ1-1, reads GAGVSQSPSNKVTEKGKDVELRCDPISGHTALYWYRQSLGQGLEFLIYFQGNSAPDKSGLPSDRFSAERTGGSVSTLTIQRTQQEDSAVYLCASSQGQSPIKNTEAFFGQGTRLTVV.